This entry lists 2 T cell receptor beta chains sequenced from one sample in a study of RUNX1 and TCR beta rearrangement in T-cell leukemia. Next generation amplicon sequencing characterized TCR beta DJ and VDJ rearrangements. TCRdb re-analysed the PCR reads in MiXCR, keeping a single row per CDR3 protein. The data hold around 250 distinct CDR3 sequences, with approximately 34% observed a single time. The sequenced material came from blood. These receptors all stem from a male donor with T-cell acute lymphoblastic leukemia.

The chain joins TRBV2 to TRBJ2-1; weak D call: TRBD1 (7 bases). Trimming removed 4 bases from V and 7 bases from J, with 14 bases in between. This CDR3 has 14 residues. Germline-derived CDR1 and CDR2 are SNHLY and FYNNEI. In DNA, the CDR3 is TGTGCCAGCAGTGTAAACAGGGGACTTAATGAGCAGTTCTTC. It codes for CASSVNRGLNEQFF. Variable domain in full (rest from reference TRBV2 and TRBJ2-1): EPEVTQTPSHQVTQMGQEVILRCVPISNHLYFYWYRQILGQKVEFLVSFYNNEISEKSEIFDDQFSVERPDGSNFTLKIRSTKLEDSAMYFCASSVNRGLNEQFFGPGTRLTVL.

By share, this clonotype counts as medium-sized. The chain carries TRBV7-2 and TRBJ1-5; D is unclear. V was shortened by 1 base and J by 5 bases, with 6 bases between the two germline ends. The length of the CDR3 is 13 residues. Germline CDR1 SGHTA, CDR2 FQGNSA. CDR3 residues: CASSLGEHQPQHF. In nucleotides, the CDR3 is TGTGCCAGCAGCTTAGGGGAACATCAGCCCCAGCATTTT.